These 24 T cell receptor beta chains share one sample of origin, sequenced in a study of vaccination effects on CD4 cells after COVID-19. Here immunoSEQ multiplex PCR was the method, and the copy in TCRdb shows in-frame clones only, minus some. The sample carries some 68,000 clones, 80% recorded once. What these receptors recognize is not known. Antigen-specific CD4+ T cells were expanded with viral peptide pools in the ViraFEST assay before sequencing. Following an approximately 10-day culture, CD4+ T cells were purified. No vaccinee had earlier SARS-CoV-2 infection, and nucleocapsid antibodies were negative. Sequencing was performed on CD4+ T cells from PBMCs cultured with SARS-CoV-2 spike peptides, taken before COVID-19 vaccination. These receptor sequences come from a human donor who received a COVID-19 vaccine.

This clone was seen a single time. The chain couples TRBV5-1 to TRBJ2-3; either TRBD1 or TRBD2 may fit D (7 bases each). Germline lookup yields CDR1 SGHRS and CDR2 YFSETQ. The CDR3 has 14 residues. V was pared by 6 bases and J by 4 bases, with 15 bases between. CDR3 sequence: CASMTGTISDTQYF. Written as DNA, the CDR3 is TGCGCCAGCATGACAGGGACTATCTCAGATACGCAGTATTTT.

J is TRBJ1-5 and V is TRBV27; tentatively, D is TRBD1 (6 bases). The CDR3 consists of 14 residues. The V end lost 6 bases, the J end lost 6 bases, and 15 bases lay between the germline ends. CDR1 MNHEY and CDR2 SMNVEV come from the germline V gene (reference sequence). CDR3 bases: TGTGCCAGCAGGAAGGGGGGACAAGGTCAGCCCCAGCATTTT. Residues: CASRKGGQGQPQHF.

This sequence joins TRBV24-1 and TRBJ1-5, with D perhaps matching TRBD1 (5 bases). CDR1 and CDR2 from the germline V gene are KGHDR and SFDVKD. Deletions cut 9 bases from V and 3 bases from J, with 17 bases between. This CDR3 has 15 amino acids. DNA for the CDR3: TGTGCCACCGCACCCCGTGGGGGGATCAATCAGCCCCAGCATTTT. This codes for CATAPRGGINQPQHF.

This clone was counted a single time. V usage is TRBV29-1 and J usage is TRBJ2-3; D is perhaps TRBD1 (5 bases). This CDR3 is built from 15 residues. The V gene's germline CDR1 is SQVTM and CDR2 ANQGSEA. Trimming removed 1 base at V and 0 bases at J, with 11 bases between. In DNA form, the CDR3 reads TGCAGCGTTGAAGGACAGCAGACTAGCACAGATACGCAGTATTTT. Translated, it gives CSVEGQQTSTDTQYF.

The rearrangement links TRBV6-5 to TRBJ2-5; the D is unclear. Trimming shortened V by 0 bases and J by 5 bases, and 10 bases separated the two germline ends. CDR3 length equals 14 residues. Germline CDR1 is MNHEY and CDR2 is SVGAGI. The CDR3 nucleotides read TGTGCCAGCAGTTACTCGGACCCCAGGGAGACCCAGTACTTC. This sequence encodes CASSYSDPRETQYF.

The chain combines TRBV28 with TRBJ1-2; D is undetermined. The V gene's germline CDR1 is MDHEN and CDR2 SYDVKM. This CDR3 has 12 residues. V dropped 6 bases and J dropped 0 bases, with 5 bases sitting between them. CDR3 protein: CASSPPNYGYTF. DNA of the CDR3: TGTGCCAGCAGCCCTCCTAACTATGGCTACACCTTC.

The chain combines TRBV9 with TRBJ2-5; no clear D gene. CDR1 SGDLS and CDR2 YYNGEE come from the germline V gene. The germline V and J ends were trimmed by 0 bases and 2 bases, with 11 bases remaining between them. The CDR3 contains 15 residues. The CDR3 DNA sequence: TGTGCCAGCAGCGTAGAATCGGGCAGACAAGAGACCCAGTACTTC. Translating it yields CASSVESGRQETQYF.

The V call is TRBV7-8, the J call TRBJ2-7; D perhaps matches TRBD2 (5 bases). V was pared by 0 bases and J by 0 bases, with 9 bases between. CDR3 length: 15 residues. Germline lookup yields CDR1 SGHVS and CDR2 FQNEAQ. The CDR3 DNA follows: TGTGCCAGCAGCTTAGCGTCGGGGAGCTCCTACGAGCAGTACGTC. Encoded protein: CASSLASGSSYEQYV.

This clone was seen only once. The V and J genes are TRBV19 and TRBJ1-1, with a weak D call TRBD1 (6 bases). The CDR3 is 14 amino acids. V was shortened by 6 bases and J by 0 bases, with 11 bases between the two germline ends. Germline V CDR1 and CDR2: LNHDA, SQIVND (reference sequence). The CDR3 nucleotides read TGTGCCAGTAGAGGACAGCGTATGAACACTGAAGCTTTCTTT. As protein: CASRGQRMNTEAFF.

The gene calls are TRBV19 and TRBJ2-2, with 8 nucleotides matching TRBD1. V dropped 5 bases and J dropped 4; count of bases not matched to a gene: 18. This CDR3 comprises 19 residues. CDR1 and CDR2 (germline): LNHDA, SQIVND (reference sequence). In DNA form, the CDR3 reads TGTGCCAGTAGTGACAGGGGCCCTCCAACGACTCGATTCACCGGGGAGCTGTTTTTT. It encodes CASSDRGPPTTRFTGELFF.

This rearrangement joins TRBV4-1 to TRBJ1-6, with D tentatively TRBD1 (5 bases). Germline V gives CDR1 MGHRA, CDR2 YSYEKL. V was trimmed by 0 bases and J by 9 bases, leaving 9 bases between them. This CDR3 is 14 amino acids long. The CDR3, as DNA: TGCGCCAGCAGCCAAGATAGGGGAACTTCACCCCTCCACTTT. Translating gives CASSQDRGTSPLHF.

CDR3: CASSLEGTGGTDTQYF. As DNA, the CDR3 is TGTGCCAGCAGCTTAGAGGGTACGGGGGGCACAGATACGCAGTATTTT. This sequence joins TRBV11-2 and TRBJ2-3; D is possibly TRBD2 (6 bases). The CDR3 has 16 amino acids. V lost 0 bases to trimming and J lost 1 base, with 11 bases between them. From germline, CDR1 is SGHAT and CDR2 FQNNGV.

CDR3 nucleotide sequence: TGTGCCAGCAGCCATCGGGACAGGGATGGAGAGACCCAGTACTTC. Translation gives CASSHRDRDGETQYF. The chain uses TRBV3-1 (or the pseudogene TRBV3-2) and TRBJ2-5, with TRBD1 matching 9 bases. Germline V CDR1 and CDR2: LGHDT, YNNKEL (reference sequence). V lost 3 bases, J lost 4 bases, and 6 bases stayed unmatched. This CDR3 has 15 residues.

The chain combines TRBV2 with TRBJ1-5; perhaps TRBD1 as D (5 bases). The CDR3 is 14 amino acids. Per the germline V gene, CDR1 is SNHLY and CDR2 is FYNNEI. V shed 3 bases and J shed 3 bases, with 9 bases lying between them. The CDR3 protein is CASSDRGYNQPQHF. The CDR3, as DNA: TGTGCCAGCAGTGATAGGGGTTACAATCAGCCCCAGCATTTT.

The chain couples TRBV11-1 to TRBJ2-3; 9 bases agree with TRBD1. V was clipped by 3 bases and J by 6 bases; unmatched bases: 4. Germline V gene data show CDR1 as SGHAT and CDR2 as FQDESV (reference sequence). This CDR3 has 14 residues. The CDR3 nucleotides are TGTGCCAGCAGCTTCTACAGGGGGCTGGATACGCAGTATTTT. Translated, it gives CASSFYRGLDTQYF.

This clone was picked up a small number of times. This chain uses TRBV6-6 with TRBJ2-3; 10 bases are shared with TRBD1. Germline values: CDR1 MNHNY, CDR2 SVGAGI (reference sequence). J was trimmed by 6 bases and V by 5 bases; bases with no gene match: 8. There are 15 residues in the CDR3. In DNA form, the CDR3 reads TGTGCCAGCAGTAACACCCGGACAGGGGGGGATACGCAGTATTTT. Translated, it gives CASSNTRTGGDTQYF.

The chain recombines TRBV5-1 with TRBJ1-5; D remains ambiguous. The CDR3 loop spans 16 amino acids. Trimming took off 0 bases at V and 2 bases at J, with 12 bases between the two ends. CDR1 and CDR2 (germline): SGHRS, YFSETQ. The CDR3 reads CASSLVGPAGNQPQHF. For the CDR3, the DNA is TGCGCCAGCAGCTTGGTTGGTCCTGCGGGCAATCAGCCCCAGCATTTT.

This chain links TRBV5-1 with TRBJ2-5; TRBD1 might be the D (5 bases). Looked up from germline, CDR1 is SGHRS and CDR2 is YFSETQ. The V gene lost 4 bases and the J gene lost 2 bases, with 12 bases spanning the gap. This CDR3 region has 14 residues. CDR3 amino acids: CASSPGPVQETQYF. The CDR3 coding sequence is TGCGCCAGCAGCCCAGGGCCAGTACAAGAGACCCAGTACTTC.

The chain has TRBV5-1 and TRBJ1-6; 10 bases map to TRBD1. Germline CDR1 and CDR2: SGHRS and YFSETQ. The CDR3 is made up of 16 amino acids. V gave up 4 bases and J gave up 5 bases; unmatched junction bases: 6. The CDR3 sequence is CASSGWTGGHNSPLHF. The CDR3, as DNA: TGCGCCAGCAGCGGGTGGACAGGGGGACATAATTCACCCCTCCACTTT.

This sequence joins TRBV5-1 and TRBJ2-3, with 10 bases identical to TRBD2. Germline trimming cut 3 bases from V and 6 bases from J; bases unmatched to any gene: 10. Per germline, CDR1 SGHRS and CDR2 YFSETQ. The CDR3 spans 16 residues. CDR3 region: CASSSRGAGGLDTQYF. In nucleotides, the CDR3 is TGCGCCAGCAGCTCCCGAGGAGCGGGGGGGTTGGATACGCAGTATTTT.

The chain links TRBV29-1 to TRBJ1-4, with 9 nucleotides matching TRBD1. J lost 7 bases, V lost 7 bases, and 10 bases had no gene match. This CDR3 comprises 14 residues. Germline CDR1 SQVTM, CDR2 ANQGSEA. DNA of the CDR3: TGCAGCGCGGGACAGGGAGGCTCGGGTGAAAAACTGTTTTTT. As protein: CSAGQGGSGEKLFF. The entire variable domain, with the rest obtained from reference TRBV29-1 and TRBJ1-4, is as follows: SAVISQKPSRDICQRGTSLTIQCQVDSQVTMMFWYRQQPGQSLTLIATANQGSEATYESGFVIDKFPISRPNLTFSTLTVSNMSPEDSSIYLCSAGQGGSGEKLFFGSGTQLSVL.

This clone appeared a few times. Written as DNA, the CDR3 is TGTGCCAGCAGCTTGGGACCTACGAACACTGAAGCTTTCTTT. The encoded protein is CASSLGPTNTEAFF. This chain links TRBV7-3 with TRBJ1-1; a weak D match, TRBD1 (5 bases). Trimming shortened V by 3 bases and J by 1 base, and 9 bases separated the two germline ends. Per the germline V gene, CDR1 is SGHTA and CDR2 is FQGTGA. The CDR3 consists of 14 residues.

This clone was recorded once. CDR3: CATAEPSASTDTQYF. In DNA, the CDR3 is TGTGCCACCGCGGAACCTAGCGCGAGCACAGATACGCAGTATTTT. The V gene is TRBV24-1, the J gene TRBJ2-3; a possible D gene is TRBD2 (6 bases). CDR3 length: 15 residues. Per germline, CDR1 KGHDR and CDR2 SFDVKD. V lost 9 bases and J 0 bases, leaving 15 bases between the germline ends.

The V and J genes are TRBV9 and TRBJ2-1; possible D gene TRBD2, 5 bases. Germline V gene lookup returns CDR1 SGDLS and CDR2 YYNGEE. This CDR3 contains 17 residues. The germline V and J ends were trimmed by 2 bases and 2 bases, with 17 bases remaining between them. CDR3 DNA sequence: TGTGCCAGCAGCGTCTCAACCGGAACCGGGACCTACAATGAGCAGTTCTTC. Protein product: CASSVSTGTGTYNEQFF.